The text below deals with one TCR beta chain. The specificity of this receptor is unknown. Base-call qualities are not available, and no considerably larger clone is one nucleotide away. The sample belongs to a study of metastatic and nonmetastatic thyroid tumors (dated by TCRdb to 2020 to 2022). As for the study more broadly: Repertoires from peripheral blood and from tumor or nodule tissue samples of malignant and benign thyroid patients were compared. Overall results and qualifications from the work: In both blood and tumor samples, malignant tumors were reported to have significantly higher TCR beta diversity than benign nodules.

No patient had received any treatment before thyroid surgery. Patient clinical samples collected from the early 2010s to the late 2010s were retrospectively analysed using T-cell receptor beta sequencing. The CDR3 runs 13 amino acids, cysteine and phenylalanine included. The CDR3 DNA has 39 bases and is translated from base 1. The CDR1 and CDR2 encoded by the germline V gene are SGHTA and FQGNSA. Germline trimming: 7 bases from V, 5 bases from J; junction bases outside gene matches: 7. Library creation used PCR. Sequencer: Illumina HiSeq 4000. High-throughput sequencing was used to profile the CDR3 region of the TCR beta-chain in every patient. Under the source paper's analysis protocol: The researchers built a classifier to tell apart papillary thyroid cancer patients with distant metastasis, based on CDR3 differences among clinicopathological groups. To measure repertoire diversity the researchers used the Shannon index, while the Morisita-Horn index served to gauge how similar the tumor and blood repertoires were. TCRdb reprocessed the public reads (quality trimming at Q25 with fastp, clone calling with MiXCR) and kept in-frame beta chains. The V and J calls follow TCRdb's processing rather than the paper's. This sample is represented by 55,000 to 75,000 clones; roughly a sixth of them were singletons. The ten largest account for around 13% of the sample.

The receptor's source is a female donor with papillary thyroid cancer or a benign thyroid nodule (not recorded which). Some clones in this sample may be carry-over from other donors' samples. The chain couples TRBV7-2 to TRBJ1-2; the junction holds 7 bases that match TRBD1. Sequencing was performed on blood. The CDR3 protein: CASTPDRQYGYTF. At the DNA level, the sequence is TGTGCCAGCACCCCGGACAGGCAATATGGCTACACCTTC.